This T cell receptor (beta chain) was documented in a study of human T cells and chemical hapten exposure. This clonotype has a count of ten or more. Via MiXCR, TCRdb re-called the RACE reads, giving one row per CDR3 protein. The data show approximately 85,000 distinct CDR3 sequences, with roughly 10% seen just once and around 2.5% held by the top ten. This CDR3 comprises 18 residues. V lost 2 bases, J lost 0 bases, and 11 bases stayed unmatched. Per the germline V gene, CDR1 is LGHDT and CDR2 is YNNKEL (reference sequence). Time point of the sample: patch test 2, 6 weeks after DPC sensitization. The treatment denotes: therapeutic diphenylcyclopropenone sensitization with weekly scalp DPC.

This TCR was recovered from a woman in her twenties or thirties with alopecia areata. Some clones in this sample may be carry-over from other donors' samples. The chain couples TRBV3-1 to TRBJ2-7; 9 positions match TRBD2. This specimen was whole blood, taken in connection with sensitization to the hapten diphenylcyclopropenone (DPC). In DNA, the CDR3 is TGTGCCAGCAGCCAATCTCCCATAGCGGGAGCCCTCTCCTACGAGCAGTACTTC. It translates to CASSQSPIAGALSYEQYF.